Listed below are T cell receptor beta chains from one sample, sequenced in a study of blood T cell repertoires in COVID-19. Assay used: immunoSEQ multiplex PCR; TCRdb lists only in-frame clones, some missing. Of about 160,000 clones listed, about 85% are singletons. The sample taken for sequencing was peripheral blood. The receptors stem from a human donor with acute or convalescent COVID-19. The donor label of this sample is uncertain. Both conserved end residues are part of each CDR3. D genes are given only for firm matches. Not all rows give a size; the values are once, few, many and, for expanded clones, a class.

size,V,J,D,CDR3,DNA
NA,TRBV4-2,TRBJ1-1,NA,CASSNRFLADTEAFF,TGTGCCAGCAGCAACAGATTCCTAGCGGACACTGAAGCTTTCTTT
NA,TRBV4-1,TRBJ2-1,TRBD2,CASSQGTGLAGGRNEQFF,TGCGCCAGCAGCCAAGGAACGGGACTAGCGGGGGGACGCAATGAGCAGTTCTTC
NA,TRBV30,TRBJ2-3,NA,CAGNRERTDTQYF,TGTGCCGGGAACAGGGAAAGGACAGATACGCAGTATTTT
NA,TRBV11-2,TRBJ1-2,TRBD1,CASSGRQGRDGYTF,TGTGCCAGCAGCGGCCGACAGGGGCGGGATGGCTACACCTTC
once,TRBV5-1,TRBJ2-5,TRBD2,CASSHSSGGQETQYF,TGCGCCAGCAGCCATTCTAGCGGGGGCCAAGAGACCCAGTACTTC
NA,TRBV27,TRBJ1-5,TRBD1,CASRRTGGNQPQHF,TGTGCCAGCAGGCGGACAGGGGGTAATCAGCCCCAGCATTTT
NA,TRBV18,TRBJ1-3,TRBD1,CASSPPGGQGVSGNTIYF,TGTGCCAGCTCACCACCCGGAGGGCAGGGGGTCTCTGGAAACACCATATATTTT
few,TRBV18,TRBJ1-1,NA,CASSPGRGTEAFF,TGTGCCAGCTCACCAGGGAGAGGCACTGAAGCTTTCTTT
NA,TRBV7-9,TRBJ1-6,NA,CASSQVGFTSNSPLHF,TGTGCCAGCAGCCAGGTCGGGTTCACTAGTAATTCACCCCTCCACTTT
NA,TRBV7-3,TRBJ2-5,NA,CASSLGGGQETQYF,TGTGCCAGCAGCTTAGGTGGGGGGCAAGAGACCCAGTACTTC
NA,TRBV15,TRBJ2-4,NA,CATSRDNRDTGRAKNIQYF,TGTGCCACCAGCAGAGATAATCGGGACACGGGTCGAGCCAAAAACATTCAGTACTTC
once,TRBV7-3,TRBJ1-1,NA,CASSLTRDTEAFF,TGTGCCAGCAGCTTAACTCGGGATACTGAAGCTTTCTTT
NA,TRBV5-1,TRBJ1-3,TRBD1,CASSPPGQGAGNTIYF,TGCGCCAGCAGTCCACCGGGACAGGGGGCTGGAAACACCATATATTTT
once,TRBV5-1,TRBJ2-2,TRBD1,CASSLLGQGNTGELFF,TGCGCCAGCAGCTTACTGGGACAGGGGAACACCGGGGAGCTGTTTTTT
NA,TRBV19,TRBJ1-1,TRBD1,CASSPWTGNTEAFF,TGTGCCAGTAGTCCCTGGACAGGGAACACTGAAGCTTTCTTT
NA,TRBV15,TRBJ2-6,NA,CATSRDRGNVLTF,TGTGCCACCAGCAGAGATCGCGGAAACGTCCTGACTTTC
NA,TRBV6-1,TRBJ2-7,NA,CASSEASGSLSYF,TGTGCCAGCAGTGAAGCGTCGGGATCTCTCTCGTACTTC
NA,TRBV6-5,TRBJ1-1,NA,CASSYSGEGTEAFF,TGTGCCAGCAGTTACTCCGGGGAGGGCACTGAAGCTTTCTTT
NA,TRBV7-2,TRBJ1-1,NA,CASKAGTQGTEAFF,TGTGCCAGCAAAGCGGGAACACAGGGCACTGAAGCTTTCTTT
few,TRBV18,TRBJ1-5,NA,CASSPGPNQPQHF,TGTGCCAGCTCACCTGGCCCGAATCAGCCCCAGCATTTT
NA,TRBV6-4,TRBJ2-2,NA,CASSVRQNTGELFF,TGTGCCAGCAGTGTAAGACAGAACACCGGGGAGCTGTTTTTT